These 16 T cell receptor beta chains came from one sample sequenced in a study of OX40 agonist ivuxolimab in advanced cancers. Measured with immunoSEQ multiplex PCR; TCRdb has only the in-frame clones, and not every one. The sample holds approximately 13,000 clones; approximately 80% are singletons and the top ten take 24%. Sequenced here: CD4+ or CD8+ T cells sorted from blood, sampled in a trial of the OX40 agonist ivuxolimab. The receptors shown here come from an adult with an advanced solid tumor such as melanoma, head and neck, liver or kidney cancer.

The chain is built from TRBV5-6 and TRBJ2-1; TRBD2 might be the D (6 bases). Germline V gene lookup returns CDR1 SGHDT and CDR2 YYEEEE. V lost 1 base and J 6 bases, leaving 17 bases between the germline ends. CDR3 length: 16 residues. The CDR3 DNA is TGTGCCAGCAGCTTGCGATGGGACTCACTGGGCAATGAGCAGTTCTTC. It encodes CASSLRWDSLGNEQFF.

CDR3 sequence reads: CASSQYGGDYEQYF. The DNA for the CDR3 is TGTGCCAGCAGCCAATACGGGGGGGACTACGAGCAGTACTTC. This chain uses TRBV4-2 with TRBJ2-7; TRBD2 agrees at 8 bases. CDR3 length: 14 amino acids. Germline V gene data show CDR1 as LGHNA and CDR2 as YNFKEQ. V shed 2 bases, J shed 3 bases, and the junction held 3 bases outside the gene matches.

This chain uses TRBV27 with TRBJ2-7, with D unresolved. The CDR3 has 15 amino acids. In germline, CDR1 is MNHEY, CDR2 SMNVEV (reference sequence). Trimming pared 5 bases from V and 4 bases from J, leaving 18 bases between. Here the CDR3 reads CASSPHTRVVYEQYF. In DNA, the CDR3 is TGTGCCAGCAGTCCCCATACCCGGGTGGTGTACGAGCAGTACTTC.

The V gene is TRBV15, the J gene TRBJ1-5, with 8 bases that match TRBD1. Germline assignment: CDR1 LNHNV and CDR2 YYDKDF (reference sequence). The CDR3 totals 13 residues. Trimming took 7 bases from V and 6 from J; bases not matched to a gene: 5. The CDR3 DNA reads TGTGCCACCAACGACAGGGGAAGTCAGCCCCAGCATTTT. Encoded protein: CATNDRGSQPQHF.

The chain has TRBV7-2 and TRBJ2-3, with a tentative D call TRBD2 (5 bases). Germline CDR1 reads SGHTA; CDR2 reads FQGNSA. Deletions cut 3 bases from V and 4 bases from J, with 11 bases between. This CDR3 is 14 amino acids long. The CDR3 bases are TGTGCCAGCAGCTTTTGGGGAGCTGCAGATACGCAGTATTTT. It translates to CASSFWGAADTQYF.

V gene TRBV29-1 combines with J gene TRBJ2-1; D uncertain. CDR1 and CDR2 from the germline V gene are SQVTM and ANQGSEA. V lost 7 bases to trimming and J lost 9 bases, with 13 bases between them. This CDR3 has 11 amino acids. This CDR3 reads CSALGWSEQFF. The CDR3 DNA reads TGCAGCGCTTTGGGCTGGAGTGAGCAGTTCTTC.

The chain has TRBV7-9 and TRBJ2-7, with 8 bases matching TRBD2. V dropped 6 bases and J dropped 3; count of bases not matched to a gene: 10. There are 15 residues in the CDR3. Germline assignment: CDR1 SEHNR and CDR2 FQNEAQ (reference sequence). For the CDR3, the DNA is TGTGCCAGCAGTCTGAGCGGGGGTTCCCTCTACGAGCAGTACTTC. This translates into CASSLSGGSLYEQYF.

The J gene is TRBJ1-5, the V gene TRBV11-2; D is ambiguous. Germline V gives CDR1 SGHAT, CDR2 FQNNGV. The V gene lost 2 bases and the J gene lost 10 bases, with 12 bases spanning the gap. The CDR3 covers 13 residues. CDR3 coding DNA: TGTGCCAGCAGCTTAATGGAAGCGTACCCCCAGCATTTT. Encoded protein: CASSLMEAYPQHF.

This chain connects TRBV15 to TRBJ1-5; no reliable D call. The CDR3 runs to 12 residues. CDR1 is LNHNV and CDR2 is YYDKDF in the germline V gene (reference sequence). V was pared by 5 bases and J by 7 bases, with 9 bases between. CDR3 residues: CATSEYQQPQHF. The CDR3 DNA reads as TGTGCCACCAGCGAATACCAGCAGCCCCAGCATTTT. Variable domain in full (rest from reference TRBV15 and TRBJ1-5): DAMVIQNPRYQVTQFGKPVTLSCSQTLNHNVMYWYQQKSSQAPKLLFHYYDKDFNNEADTPDNFQSRRPNTSFCFLDIRSPGLGDTAMYLCATSEYQQPQHFGDGTRLSIL.

This chain links TRBV7-9 with TRBJ2-3; the D is unclear. CDR1 is SEHNR, CDR2 FQNEAQ, per germline (reference sequence). V lost 2 bases and J 5 bases, leaving 8 bases between the germline ends. The CDR3 is 13 residues long. CDR3 coding DNA: TGTGCCAGCAGCTTAATAGGCATAGATACGCAGTATTTT. Protein: CASSLIGIDTQYF. Filled out from reference TRBV7-9 and TRBJ2-3, the complete variable domain reads DTGVSQNPRHKITKRGQNVTFRCDPISEHNRLYWYRQTLGQGPEFLTYFQNEAQLEKSRLLSDRFSAERPKGSFSTLEIQRTEQGDSAMYLCASSLIGIDTQYFGPGTRLTVL.

The chain employs TRBV27 and TRBJ2-7; the match to TRBD1 covers 8 bases. The CDR3 loop spans 14 amino acids. J lost 11 bases, V lost 7 bases, and 16 bases had no gene match. Germline CDR1 reads MNHEY; CDR2 reads SMNVEV (reference sequence). The CDR3 DNA reads as TGTGCCAGCACTAGTCAGGGGGCCACCCGATTGGAGTACTTC. Amino acid sequence: CASTSQGATRLEYF.

This clone was observed once. This sequence joins TRBV19 and TRBJ2-1; 14 nucleotides align to TRBD2. Per germline, CDR1 LNHDA and CDR2 SQIVND (reference sequence). V lost 7 bases and J lost 7; bases outside the gene matches: 6. This CDR3 region has 15 residues. In DNA form, the CDR3 reads TGTGCCAGTACGATCGGGACTAGCGGGAGTAATGAGCAGTTCTTC. Translated, it gives CASTIGTSGSNEQFF.

The rearrangement links TRBV6-5 to TRBJ2-7; the D gene is possibly TRBD2 (5 bases). The V and J ends lost 8 bases and 0 bases respectively, with 11 bases between them. Germline values: CDR1 MNHEY, CDR2 SVGAGI. There are 13 residues in the CDR3. DNA of the CDR3: TGTGCCAGCCCCGCGGGCCCCTCCTACGAGCAGTACTTC. Its protein product is CASPAGPSYEQYF.

This clone was detected only once. This chain links TRBV4-1 with TRBJ2-5; D is possibly TRBD1 (5 bases). This CDR3 spans 14 amino acids. The germline V gene encodes CDR1 MGHRA and CDR2 YSYEKL. V was clipped by 4 bases and J by 2 bases, with 11 bases between them. This CDR3 is CASSPRTFQETQYF. Written as DNA, the CDR3 is TGCGCCAGCAGCCCCCGGACATTTCAAGAGACCCAGTACTTC.

This clone has a single count. This chain uses TRBV11-2 with TRBJ2-7; 7 bases align to TRBD2. CDR3 length: 15 amino acids. The V gene's germline CDR1 is SGHAT and CDR2 FQNNGV. V was pared by 3 bases and J by 4 bases, with 9 bases of the junction left unmatched. CDR3 residues: CASSFPASGRYEQYF. CDR3 bases: TGTGCCAGCAGCTTCCCGGCTAGCGGACGTTACGAGCAGTACTTC.

The chain carries TRBV19 and TRBJ1-1; 9 bases align to TRBD1. Trimming took 7 bases from V and 6 from J; bases not matched to a gene: 9. This CDR3 has 14 amino acids. Germline CDR1 is LNHDA and CDR2 is SQIVND (reference sequence). In DNA, the CDR3 is TGTGCCAGTACCCCCAGGACAGGGGAGCCTGAAGCTTTCTTT. Translating it yields CASTPRTGEPEAFF.